This T cell receptor beta chain was obtained from a study of blood T cell repertoires in COVID-19. The protocol was immunoSEQ multiplex PCR, while the TCRdb copy is restricted to in-frame clones and leaves out a portion. The repertoire has 130,000 to 150,000 clones, 88% of them found once; the top ten carry approximately 1.8%. This clonotype was sampled from a man aged 65 to 85 with acute or convalescent COVID-19. The specimen was peripheral blood.

The CDR3 region is CASSSQAGLSGNTIYF. The CDR3 nucleotides read TGTGCCAGCAGCTCCCAGGCGGGGCTCTCTGGAAACACCATATATTTT. The gene calls are TRBV5-4 and TRBJ1-3; D is possibly TRBD1 (5 bases). This CDR3 has 16 residues. Trimming pared 3 bases from V and 0 bases from J, leaving 13 bases between. Germline values: CDR1 SGHNT, CDR2 YYREEE (reference sequence). Using reference TRBV5-4 and TRBJ1-3 for the parts outside the CDR3, the full variable domain is ETGVTQSPTHLIKTRGQQVTLRCSSQSGHNTVSWYQQALGQGPQFIFQYYREEENGRGNFPPRFSGLQFPNYSSELNVNALELDDSALYLCASSSQAGLSGNTIYFGEGSWLTVV.